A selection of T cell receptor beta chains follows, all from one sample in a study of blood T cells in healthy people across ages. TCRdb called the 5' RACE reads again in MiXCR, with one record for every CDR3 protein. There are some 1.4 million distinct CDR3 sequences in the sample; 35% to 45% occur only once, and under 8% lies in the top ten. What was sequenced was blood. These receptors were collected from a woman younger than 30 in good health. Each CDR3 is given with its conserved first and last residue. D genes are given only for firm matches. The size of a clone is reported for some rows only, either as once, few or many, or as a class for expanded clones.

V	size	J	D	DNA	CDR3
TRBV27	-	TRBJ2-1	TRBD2	TGTGCCAGCAGTTTATCGTGGACTAGGGTTGAGCAGTTCTTC	CASSLSWTRVEQFF
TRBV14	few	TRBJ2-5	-	TGTGCCAGCAGCCAAGAATTCGGGACCCAGTACTTC	CASSQEFGTQYF
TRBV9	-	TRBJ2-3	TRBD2	TGTGCCAGCAGCGTAGCGGCTAGCGGGAGCACAGATACGCAGTATTTT	CASSVAASGSTDTQYF
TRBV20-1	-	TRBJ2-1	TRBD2	TGCAGTGCATCTCTAGCGGGGGGGACCAATGAGCAGTTCTTC	CSASLAGGTNEQFF
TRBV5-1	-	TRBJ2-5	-	TGCGCCAGCAGCTTGGACGGGAACAGAGGGGAGCAGTACTTC	CASSLDGNRGEQYF
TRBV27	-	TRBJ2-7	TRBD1	TGTGCCAGCAGTTTGCTCGGGACAGCCTCCTACGAGCAGTACTTC	CASSLLGTASYEQYF
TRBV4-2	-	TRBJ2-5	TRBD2	TGTGCCAGCGGACCGGCACTAGCGGCAGGAGAGACCCAGTACTTC	CASGPALAAGETQYF
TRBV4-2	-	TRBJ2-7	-	TGTGCCAGCAGCCAAGACGAGGGGATGAGGGTGCAGTACTTC	CASSQDEGMRVQYF
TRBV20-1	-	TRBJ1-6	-	TGCAGTGCTAGATGGGGGAGTGATTCACCCCTCCACTTT	CSARWGSDSPLHF
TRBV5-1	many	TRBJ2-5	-	TGCGCCAGCAGTTCGGGGAAGCGAGAGACCCAGTACTTC	CASSSGKRETQYF
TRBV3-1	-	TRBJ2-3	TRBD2	TGTGCCAGCAGCCAAATGGGTGTCCAGCCCGGGGGGGATACGCAGTATTTT	CASSQMGVQPGGDTQYF
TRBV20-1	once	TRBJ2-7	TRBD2	TGCAGTGCCAGGACTAGCGAGAACTCCTACGAGCAGTACTTC	CSARTSENSYEQYF
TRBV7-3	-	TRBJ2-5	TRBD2	TGTGCCAGCAGCCTTAGCGGGGGGCCCCAAGAGACCCAGTACTTC	CASSLSGGPQETQYF
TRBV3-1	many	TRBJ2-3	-	TGTGCCAGCAGCCAGGGACGTCTTACAGATACGCAGTATTTT	CASSQGRLTDTQYF
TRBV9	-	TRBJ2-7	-	TGTGCCAGCAGCGTAGGTGGGGTTCCCCTCGAGCAGTACTTC	CASSVGGVPLEQYF
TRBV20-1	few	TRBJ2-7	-	TGCAGTGGTAGCGGGACAGGAGCCTACGAGCAGTACTTC	CSGSGTGAYEQYF
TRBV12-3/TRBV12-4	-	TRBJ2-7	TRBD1	TGTGCCAGCAGTTTCGACAGGGCTATCCACGAGCAGTACTTC	CASSFDRAIHEQYF
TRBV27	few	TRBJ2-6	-	TGTGCCAGCAGTTCCCCAAGGGGCCCTGGGGCCAACGTCCTGACTTTC	CASSSPRGPGANVLTF
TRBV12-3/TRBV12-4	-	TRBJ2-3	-	TGTGCCAGCAGTTTTCTTAGCAACACAGATACGCAGTATTTT	CASSFLSNTDTQYF
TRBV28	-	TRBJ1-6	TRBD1	TGTGCCAGCAGTTTCTCAGGACAGGGGGAGGCAAACTCCTATAATTCACCCCTCCACTTT	CASSFSGQGEANSYNSPLHF
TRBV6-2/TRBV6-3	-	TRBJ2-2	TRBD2	TGTGCCAGTAATCTAGCGGGAGGAAGGAGGACCGGGGAGCTGTTTTTT	CASNLAGGRRTGELFF
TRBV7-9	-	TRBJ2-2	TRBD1	TGTGCCAGCAGCTTAATGGGACAGTACACCGGGGAGCTGTTTTTT	CASSLMGQYTGELFF
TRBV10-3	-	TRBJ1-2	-	TGTGCCATCAGTGAGCTACAGGCGGGAGGCTACACCTTC	CAISELQAGGYTF
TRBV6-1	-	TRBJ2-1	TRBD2	TGTGCCAGCAGTGAAGCGGGCCTAGCGGAAACCAACAATGTGCAGTTCTTC	CASSEAGLAETNNVQFF
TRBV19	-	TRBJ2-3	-	TGTGCCAGTAGAGAGAGGACTGGCATCCCAGATACGCAGTATTTT	CASRERTGIPDTQYF
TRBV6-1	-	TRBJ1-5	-	TGTGCCACCCAATCCACCGCAGGTCTCAATCAGCCCCAGCATTTT	CATQSTAGLNQPQHF
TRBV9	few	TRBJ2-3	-	TGTGCCAGCAGCGTTGGGGTGGGAGATACGCAGTATTTT	CASSVGVGDTQYF
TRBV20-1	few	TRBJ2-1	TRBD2	TGCAGTGCCCACCTTTCCACTAGCGGGATCAACAATGAGCAGTTCTTC	CSAHLSTSGINNEQFF
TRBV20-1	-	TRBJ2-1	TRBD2	TGCAGTGCCATCGAACGGGGGGGAAAGTACAATGAGCAGTTCTTC	CSAIERGGKYNEQFF
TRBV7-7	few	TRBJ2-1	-	TGTGCCAGCAGCCCTTTCGGGTTCTACAATGAGCAGTTCTTC	CASSPFGFYNEQFF
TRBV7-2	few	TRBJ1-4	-	TGTGCCAGCAGCTTGACAGGCTACCGAGAAAAACTGTTTTTT	CASSLTGYREKLFF
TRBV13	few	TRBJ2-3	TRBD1	TGTGCCAGCGGCGGACTCGGGACAGGGGTTACGGATACGCAGTATTTT	CASGGLGTGVTDTQYF
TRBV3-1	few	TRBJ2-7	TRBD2	TGTGCCAGCAGCCAGACACGACTAGCGGACTACGAGCAGTACTTC	CASSQTRLADYEQYF
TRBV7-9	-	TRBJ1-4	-	TGTGCCAGCAGGATGGAGGGGGGTGAAAAACTGTTTTTT	CASRMEGGEKLFF
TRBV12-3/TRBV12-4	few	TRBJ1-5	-	TGTGCCAGCAGTTTACAGGCGGGTCAGCCCCAGCATTTT	CASSLQAGQPQHF